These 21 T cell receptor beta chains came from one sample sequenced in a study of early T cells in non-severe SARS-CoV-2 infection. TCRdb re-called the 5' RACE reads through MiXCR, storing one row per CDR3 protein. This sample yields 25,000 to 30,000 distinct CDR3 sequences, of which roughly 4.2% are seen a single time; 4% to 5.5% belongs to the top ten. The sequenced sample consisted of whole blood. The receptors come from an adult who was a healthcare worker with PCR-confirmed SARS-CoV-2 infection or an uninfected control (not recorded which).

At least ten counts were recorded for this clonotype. The CDR3 loop reads CASSRSGGRDEQFF. The DNA for the CDR3 is TGTGCCAGCAGTCGTAGCGGGGGCCGCGATGAGCAGTTCTTC. The chain joins TRBV2 to TRBJ2-1, with 9 bases that match TRBD2. Germline lookup yields CDR1 SNHLY and CDR2 FYNNEI. Germline trimming cut 5 bases from V and 8 bases from J; bases unmatched to any gene: 7. The CDR3 runs to 14 residues.

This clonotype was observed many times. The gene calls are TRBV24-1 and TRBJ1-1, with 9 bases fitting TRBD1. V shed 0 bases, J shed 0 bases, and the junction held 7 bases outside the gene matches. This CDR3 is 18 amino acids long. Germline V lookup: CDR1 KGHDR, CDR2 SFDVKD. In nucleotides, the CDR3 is TGTGCCACCAGTGATTTGCCGCCGGGACAGGGAATGAACACTGAAGCTTTCTTT. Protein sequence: CATSDLPPGQGMNTEAFF.

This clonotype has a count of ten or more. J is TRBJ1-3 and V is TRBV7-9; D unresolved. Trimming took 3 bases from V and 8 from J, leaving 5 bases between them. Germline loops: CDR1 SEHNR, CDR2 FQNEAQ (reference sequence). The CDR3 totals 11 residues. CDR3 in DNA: TGTGCCAGCAGCTTCGAAGACACCATATATTTT. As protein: CASSFEDTIYF.

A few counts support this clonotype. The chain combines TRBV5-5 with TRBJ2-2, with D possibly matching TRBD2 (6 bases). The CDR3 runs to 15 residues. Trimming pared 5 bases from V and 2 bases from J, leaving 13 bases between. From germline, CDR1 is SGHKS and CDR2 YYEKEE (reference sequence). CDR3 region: CASRKGGPNTGELFF. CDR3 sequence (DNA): TGTGCCAGCAGAAAAGGAGGGCCTAACACCGGGGAGCTGTTTTTT.

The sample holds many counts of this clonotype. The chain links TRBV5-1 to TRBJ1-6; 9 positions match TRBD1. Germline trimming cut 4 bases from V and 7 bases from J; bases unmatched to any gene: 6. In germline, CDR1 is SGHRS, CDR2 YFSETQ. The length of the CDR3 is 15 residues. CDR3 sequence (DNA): TGCGCCAGCAGCGCGTCCGGGACAGGGAATTCACCCCTCCACTTT. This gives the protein CASSASGTGNSPLHF.

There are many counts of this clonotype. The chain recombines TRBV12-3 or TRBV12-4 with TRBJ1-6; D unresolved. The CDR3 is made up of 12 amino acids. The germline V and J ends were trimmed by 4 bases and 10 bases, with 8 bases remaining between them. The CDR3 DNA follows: TGTGCCAGCAGTTCCCACAGCTCACCCCTCCACTTT. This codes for CASSSHSSPLHF.

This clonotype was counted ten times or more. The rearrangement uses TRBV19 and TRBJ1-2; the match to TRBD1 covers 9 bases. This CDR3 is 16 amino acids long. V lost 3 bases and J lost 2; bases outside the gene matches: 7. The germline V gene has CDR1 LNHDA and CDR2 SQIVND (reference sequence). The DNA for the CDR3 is TGTGCCAGTAGTATTCTCCGGACAGGGGAAAACTATGGCTACACCTTC. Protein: CASSILRTGENYGYTF.

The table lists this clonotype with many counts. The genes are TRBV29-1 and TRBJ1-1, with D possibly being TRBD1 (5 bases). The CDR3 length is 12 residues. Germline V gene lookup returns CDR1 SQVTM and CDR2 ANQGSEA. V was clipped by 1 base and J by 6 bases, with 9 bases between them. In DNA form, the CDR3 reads TGCAGCGTTGAAGCTCTGACAGCTGAAGCTTTCTTT. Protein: CSVEALTAEAFF.

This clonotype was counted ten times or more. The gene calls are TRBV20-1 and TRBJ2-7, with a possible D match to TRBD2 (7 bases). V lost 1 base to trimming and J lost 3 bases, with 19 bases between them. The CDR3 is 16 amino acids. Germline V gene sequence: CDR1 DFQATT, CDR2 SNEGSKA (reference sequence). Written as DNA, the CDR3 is TGCAGTGCTAGAGGAAAGGGGGGGTTTCCAGGCTACGAGCAGTACTTC. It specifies CSARGKGGFPGYEQYF.

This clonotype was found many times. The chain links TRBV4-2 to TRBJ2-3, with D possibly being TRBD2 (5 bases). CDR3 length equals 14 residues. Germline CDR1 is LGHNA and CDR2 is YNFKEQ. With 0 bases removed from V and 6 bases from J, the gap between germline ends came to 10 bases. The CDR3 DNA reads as TGTGCCAGCAGCCAAGATCTAGCATCGGATACGCAGTATTTT. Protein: CASSQDLASDTQYF.

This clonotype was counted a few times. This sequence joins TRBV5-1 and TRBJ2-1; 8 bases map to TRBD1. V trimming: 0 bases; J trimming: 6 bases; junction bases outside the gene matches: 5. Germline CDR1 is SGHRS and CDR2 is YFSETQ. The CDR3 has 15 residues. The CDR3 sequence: CASSLESTGGNEQFF. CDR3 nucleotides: TGCGCCAGCAGCTTGGAATCAACAGGGGGCAATGAGCAGTTCTTC.

The DNA for the CDR3 is TGTGCCAGCAGCCCCTTCAGTGAGCAGTTCTTC. It is translated as CASSPFSEQFF. The rearrangement joins TRBV12-3 or TRBV12-4 to TRBJ2-1; D is unresolved. This CDR3 comprises 11 residues. Trimming left V 6 bases short and J 9 bases short, with 9 bases between.

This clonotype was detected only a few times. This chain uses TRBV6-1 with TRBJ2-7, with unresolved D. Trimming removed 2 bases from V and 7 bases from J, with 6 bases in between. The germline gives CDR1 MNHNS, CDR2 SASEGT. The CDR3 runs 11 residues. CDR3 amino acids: CASSELGEQYF. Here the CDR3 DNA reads TGTGCCAGCAGTGAATTAGGGGAGCAGTACTTC.

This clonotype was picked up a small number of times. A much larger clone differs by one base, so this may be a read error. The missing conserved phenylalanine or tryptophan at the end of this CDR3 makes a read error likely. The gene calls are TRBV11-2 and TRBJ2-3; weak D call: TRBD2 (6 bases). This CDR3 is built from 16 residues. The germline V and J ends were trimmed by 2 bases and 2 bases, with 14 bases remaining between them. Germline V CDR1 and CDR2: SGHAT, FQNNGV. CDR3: CASSLHPTRDTDTQYS. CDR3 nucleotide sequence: TGTGCCAGCAGCTTACACCCGACTAGGGACACAGATACGCAGTATTCT.

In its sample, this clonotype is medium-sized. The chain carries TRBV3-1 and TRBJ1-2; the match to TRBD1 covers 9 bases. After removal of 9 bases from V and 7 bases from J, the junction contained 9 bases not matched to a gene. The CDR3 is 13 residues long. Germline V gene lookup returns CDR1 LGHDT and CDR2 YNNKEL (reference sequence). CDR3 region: CASSSDRGGGYTF. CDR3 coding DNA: TGTGCCAGTTCTTCGGACAGGGGAGGTGGCTACACCTTC.

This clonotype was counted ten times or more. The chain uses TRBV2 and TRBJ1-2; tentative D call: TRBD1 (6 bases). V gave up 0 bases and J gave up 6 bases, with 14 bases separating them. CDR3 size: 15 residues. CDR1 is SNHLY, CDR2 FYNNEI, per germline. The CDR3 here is CASSEAGRQAHGYTF. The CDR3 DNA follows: TGTGCCAGCAGTGAAGCAGGACGACAGGCCCATGGCTACACCTTC.

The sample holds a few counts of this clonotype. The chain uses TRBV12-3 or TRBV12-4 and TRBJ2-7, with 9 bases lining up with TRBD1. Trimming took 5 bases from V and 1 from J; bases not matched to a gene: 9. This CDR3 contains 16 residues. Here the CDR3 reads CASSPQGQGTSYEQYF. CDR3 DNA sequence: TGTGCCAGCAGTCCCCAAGGACAGGGGACATCCTACGAGCAGTACTTC.

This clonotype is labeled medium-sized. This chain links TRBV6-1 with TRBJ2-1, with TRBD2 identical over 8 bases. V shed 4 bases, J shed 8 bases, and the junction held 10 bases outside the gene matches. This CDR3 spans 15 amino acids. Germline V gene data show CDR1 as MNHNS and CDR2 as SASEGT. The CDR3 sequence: CASSGLSGSMDEQFF. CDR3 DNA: TGTGCCAGCAGTGGTCTCAGCGGGAGTATGGATGAGCAGTTCTTC.

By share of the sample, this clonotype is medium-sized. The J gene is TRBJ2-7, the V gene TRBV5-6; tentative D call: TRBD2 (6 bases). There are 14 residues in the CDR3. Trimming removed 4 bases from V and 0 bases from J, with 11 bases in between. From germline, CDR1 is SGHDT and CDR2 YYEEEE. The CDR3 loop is CASSRDGSSYEQYF. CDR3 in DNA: TGTGCCAGCAGCCGGGACGGGAGCTCCTACGAGCAGTACTTC.

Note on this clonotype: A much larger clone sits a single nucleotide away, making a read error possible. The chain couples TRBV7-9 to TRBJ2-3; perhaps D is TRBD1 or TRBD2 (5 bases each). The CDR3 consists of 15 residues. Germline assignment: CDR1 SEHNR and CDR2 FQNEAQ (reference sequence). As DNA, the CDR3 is TGTGCCAGCAGCTTGGGGCAGGGAGAAACGGATAGGCAGTATTTT. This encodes CASSLGQGETDRQYF. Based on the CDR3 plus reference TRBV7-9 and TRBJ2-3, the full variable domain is DTGVSQNPRHKITKRGQNVTFRCDPISEHNRLYWYRQTLGQGPEFLTYFQNEAQLEKSRLLSDRFSAERPKGSFSTLEIQRTEQGDSAMYLCASSLGQGETDRQYFGPGTRLTVL.

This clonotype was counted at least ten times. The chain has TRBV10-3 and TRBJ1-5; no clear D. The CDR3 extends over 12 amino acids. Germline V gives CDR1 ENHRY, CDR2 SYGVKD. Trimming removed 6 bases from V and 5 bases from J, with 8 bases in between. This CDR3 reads CAISAGDQPQHF. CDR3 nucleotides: TGTGCCATCAGCGCAGGAGATCAGCCCCAGCATTTT.